Listed here are 8 T cell receptor beta chains from one sample, sequenced in a study of T cells in tumors after PD-1 blockade (dated by TCRdb to about 2019). Receptors were amplified or captured by the immunoSEQ multiplex PCR assay. TCRdb took over this immuneACCESS table, retaining in-frame rearrangements with V and J assigned. Such tables are incomplete; in checked studies, under half of the missing clones stem from an unresolved V gene, and the remainder is unexplained. This sample comprises around 4,800 clones, 55% to 70% of them detected only once. Approximately 13% of the sample goes to the ten largest clones. The time point label of this sample denotes: before anti-PD-1 therapy. The starting material was tumor tissue, obtained before anti-PD-1 treatment. Receptors originate from a human donor with basal cell carcinoma.

V gene TRBV2 combines with J gene TRBJ2-7; D not resolved. The CDR3 extends over 12 amino acids. V gave up 6 bases and J gave up 0 bases, with 6 bases separating them. Per the germline V gene, CDR1 is SNHLY and CDR2 is FYNNEI. In nucleotides, the CDR3 is TGTGCCAGCAGGTGGATCTCCTACGAGCAGTACTTC. Translating gives CASRWISYEQYF. The variable domain in full, with the rest retrieved from reference TRBV2 and TRBJ2-7, is EPEVTQTPSHQVTQMGQEVILRCVPISNHLYFYWYRQILGQKVEFLVSFYNNEISEKSEIFDDQFSVERPDGSNFTLKIRSTKLEDSAMYFCASRWISYEQYFGPGTRLTVT.

The rearrangement links TRBV9 to TRBJ1-1, with D hard to call. V was pared by 0 bases and J by 1 base, with 10 bases between. The CDR3 sequence is 15 residues long. Germline CDR1 is SGDLS and CDR2 is YYNGEE. For the CDR3, the DNA is TGTGCCAGCAGCGTAGGGCAGTCCCAGAACACTGAAGCTTTCTTT. It specifies CASSVGQSQNTEAFF.

The V gene is TRBV9, the J gene TRBJ1-1; unclear D gene. V was cut by 4 bases and J by 7 bases, with 17 bases left in between. There are 14 residues in the CDR3. The germline gives CDR1 SGDLS, CDR2 YYNGEE. The CDR3 DNA sequence: TGTGCCAGCAGCCCACGGACCCACATGAATGAAGCTTTCTTT. Residues: CASSPRTHMNEAFF.

This clone was detected a few times. The V gene is TRBV7-3, the J gene TRBJ1-1; D is unresolved. The CDR3 is 14 amino acids. Between the trimmed V and J ends, which lost 1 base and 6 bases, there was a span of 12 bases. Germline V gene sequence: CDR1 SGHTA, CDR2 FQGTGA. This CDR3 is CASSLNGQAPEAFF. The CDR3 region has the DNA TGTGCCAGCAGCTTAAACGGCCAGGCACCTGAAGCTTTCTTT.

V and J are TRBV27 and TRBJ2-2; TRBD1 aligns across 8 bases. Germline lookup yields CDR1 MNHEY and CDR2 SMNVEV (reference sequence). This CDR3 is built from 15 residues. J lost 5 bases, V lost 8 bases, and 10 bases had no gene match. Here the CDR3 reads CASFSGQGRTGELFF. For the CDR3, the DNA is TGTGCCAGCTTTTCCGGACAGGGAAGGACCGGGGAGCTGTTTTTT.

V is TRBV2 and J is TRBJ2-1; TRBD1 or TRBD2 may be the D gene (5 bases each). Germline lookup yields CDR1 SNHLY and CDR2 FYNNEI. This CDR3 contains 13 residues. Trimming took off 4 bases at V and 6 bases at J, with 10 bases between the two ends. The CDR3: CASSATGGNEQFF. The CDR3 nucleotides are TGTGCCAGCAGTGCAACAGGAGGCAATGAGCAGTTCTTC.

The rearrangement uses TRBV6-6 and TRBJ2-1, with 9 nucleotides matching TRBD2. Germline V gene sequence: CDR1 MNHNY, CDR2 SVGAGI (reference sequence). The V and J ends lost 4 bases and 9 bases, in that order; junction bases with no gene match: 13. The CDR3 contains 16 residues. This CDR3 is CASSSKRGEGSGEQFF. CDR3 sequence (DNA): TGTGCCAGCAGTTCGAAGCGGGGGGAGGGCTCAGGTGAGCAGTTCTTC.

This clone was counted between two and nine times. The chain combines TRBV2 with TRBJ2-2; no firm D call. V was clipped by 5 bases and J by 0 bases, with 4 bases between them. From germline, CDR1 is SNHLY and CDR2 FYNNEI. The CDR3 loop spans 13 amino acids. CDR3 sequence: CASSQANTGELFF. For the CDR3, the DNA is TGTGCCAGCAGTCAGGCGAACACCGGGGAGCTGTTTTTT.